This T cell receptor beta chain was found in a study of T cell repertoires in cytomegalovirus infection. TCRdb ran MiXCR on the reads and lists one entry per CDR3 protein. The profile shows about 130,000 distinct CDR3 sequences, 24% of them singletons. This clonotype occurred a few times. No antigen is known for it. In germline, CDR1 is SGHVS, CDR2 FNYEAQ. This CDR3 contains 14 residues. V was shortened by 5 bases and J by 1 base, with 10 bases between the two germline ends. Broader study findings: The ex vivo response showed dominance by HLA-C-restricted CMV-specific TCR beta clonotypes.

This chain links TRBV7-6 with TRBJ2-3; D is unresolved. Material for sequencing was PBMCs, sequenced either directly or after in vitro stimulation (not recorded which). The TCR comes from a human donor in good health (CMV status not recorded). Some clones in this sample may be carry-over from other donors' samples. For the CDR3, the DNA is TGTGCCAGCAGCCAATTTCTGGGCACAGATACGCAGTATTTT. This translates into CASSQFLGTDTQYF.